These 25 T cell receptor beta chains originate from one sample sequenced in a study of blood T cell repertoires in COVID-19. The assay was immunoSEQ multiplex PCR, and TCRdb's table has in-frame clones only and misses some. The top ten hold about 7% of the sample, which has 120,000 or so clones, about 85% seen once. The sequencing input was peripheral blood. These TCRs come from an older man with active or convalescent COVID-19.

This clone appeared a few times. The CDR3 loop is CASSQGQEVSDGYTF. The CDR3 DNA is TGTGCCAGCAGCCAAGGACAGGAGGTTTCTGATGGCTACACCTTC. This rearrangement joins TRBV3-1 (or the pseudogene TRBV3-2) to TRBJ1-2; tentatively, D is TRBD1 (6 bases). V was cut by 1 base and J by 6 bases, with 15 bases left in between. Germline CDR1 is LGHDT and CDR2 is YNNKEL (reference sequence). CDR3 length: 15 amino acids.

This chain joins TRBV19 and TRBJ2-1; 12 bases align to TRBD2. This CDR3 contains 18 residues. The ends lost 3 bases at V and 4 bases at J; junction bases unmatched: 10. Germline V gives CDR1 LNHDA, CDR2 SQIVND (reference sequence). The CDR3 DNA is TGTGCCAGTAGTATCGGACTAGCGGGGACGTCCAATTACAATGAGCAGTTCTTC. This sequence encodes CASSIGLAGTSNYNEQFF.

This clone showed up just a few times. The V gene is TRBV24-1, the J gene TRBJ2-3; D might be TRBD1 (6 bases). The CDR3 loop spans 15 amino acids. The germline V and J ends were trimmed by 5 bases and 3 bases, with 14 bases remaining between them. In germline, CDR1 is KGHDR, CDR2 SFDVKD. The CDR3 nucleotides are TGTGCCACCAGTGTAACACAGGGTAGGACAGATACGCAGTATTTT. Protein product: CATSVTQGRTDTQYF.

The chain is built from TRBV9 and TRBJ2-1; D not certain. Looked up from germline, CDR1 is SGDLS and CDR2 is YYNGEE. The CDR3 is 15 amino acids. V was shortened by 2 bases and J by 2 bases, with 11 bases between the two germline ends. The CDR3 bases are TGTGCCAGCAGCGTCACGAGCGTCCCCTACAATGAGCAGTTCTTC. As protein: CASSVTSVPYNEQFF.

The rearrangement uses TRBV4-3 and TRBJ1-4, with TRBD1 identical over 8 bases. The germline gives CDR1 LGHNA, CDR2 YSLEER. The CDR3 is 14 residues long. The J segment lost 7 bases and the V segment lost 4 bases, leaving 5 bases of the junction unmatched. DNA for the CDR3: TGCGCCAGCAGCCCAGGACAGGGCCGTGAAAAACTGTTTTTT. As protein: CASSPGQGREKLFF.

In the case of this clone: One end of the junction fails to match germline, which may point to a read error. The chain couples TRBV10-3 to TRBJ2-7; TRBD2 agrees at 11 bases. CDR1 and CDR2 (germline): ENHRY, SYGVKD. The CDR3 runs 13 residues. As DNA, the CDR3 is TGTGCCATCAGTGAGAGGGGGACTAGCGGATTCGACTTC. Its protein is CAISERGTSGFDF.

V gene TRBV19 combines with J gene TRBJ1-6, with D possibly TRBD1 on 6 matching bases. The CDR3 loop spans 19 amino acids. The V gene's germline CDR1 is LNHDA and CDR2 SQIVND (reference sequence). V was clipped by 6 bases and J by 0 bases, with 21 bases between them. Written as DNA, the CDR3 is TGTGCCAGTAGGCACCAGGGGTCTAAGGTCGGCTCCTATAATTCACCCCTCCACTTT. Residues: CASRHQGSKVGSYNSPLHF.

The chain is built from TRBV7-2 and TRBJ2-5; the match to TRBD2 covers 9 bases. V was clipped by 3 bases and J by 1 base; unmatched bases: 9. The CDR3 spans 17 residues. Germline loops: CDR1 SGHTA, CDR2 FQGNSA. The CDR3 region is CASSFTIAGASQETQYF. The CDR3 DNA reads TGTGCCAGCAGCTTTACGATAGCGGGAGCTTCCCAAGAGACCCAGTACTTC.

This chain uses TRBV5-4 with TRBJ2-2, with TRBD1 matching over 12 bases. The germline CDR1 and CDR2 sequences are SGHNT and YYREEE (reference sequence). There are 16 residues in the CDR3. V gave up 4 bases and J gave up 5 bases; unmatched junction bases: 6. CDR3 bases: TGTGCCAGCAGCCGGTGGGGACAGGGGGCTACCGGGGAGCTGTTTTTT. Its translation: CASSRWGQGATGELFF.

The CDR3 DNA reads as TGTGCCAGCAGCCGTCTAGCGCGTCCGTGGGATACGCAGTATTTT. Translation: CASSRLARPWDTQYF. V is TRBV7-3 and J is TRBJ2-3; D might be TRBD2 (6 bases). Germline-derived CDR1 and CDR2 are SGHTA and FQGTGA. The CDR3 contains 15 residues. Trimming stripped 5 bases from V and 6 bases from J, with 18 bases between.

V is TRBV5-1 and J is TRBJ2-3; D may be TRBD2 (6 bases). CDR1 SGHRS and CDR2 YFSETQ come from the germline V gene. The CDR3 consists of 14 residues. Trimming shortened V by 7 bases and J by 1 base, and 13 bases separated the two germline ends. CDR3 nucleotides: TGCGCCAGCTACCCAAGCGGGCGCACAGATACGCAGTATTTT. This translates into CASYPSGRTDTQYF.

The chain recombines TRBV5-5 with TRBJ2-5, with unresolved D. Per the germline V gene, CDR1 is SGHKS and CDR2 is YYEKEE (reference sequence). This CDR3 is built from 14 residues. V was shortened by 4 bases and J by 5 bases, with 15 bases between the two germline ends. The CDR3 spells CASSPQPLVETQYF. CDR3 coding DNA: TGTGCCAGCAGCCCGCAGCCCCTAGTTGAGACCCAGTACTTC.

The rearrangement joins TRBV6-5 to TRBJ1-6, with D tentatively TRBD1 (6 bases). V lost 0 bases and J 10 bases, leaving 16 bases between the germline ends. Germline V gives CDR1 MNHEY, CDR2 SVGAGI. The CDR3 runs 16 residues. Here the CDR3 DNA reads TGTGCCAGCAGTTACTCGCAACAGGGCGGTGGATCACCCCTCCACTTT. This sequence encodes CASSYSQQGGGSPLHF.

V usage is TRBV5-4 and J usage is TRBJ1-1, with TRBD1 as a possible D gene (6 bases). Germline values: CDR1 SGHNT, CDR2 YYREEE (reference sequence). The V end lost 4 bases, the J end lost 7 bases, and 20 bases lay between the germline ends. The CDR3 length is 15 residues. The CDR3 DNA sequence: TGTGCCAGCAGCCCAAGCGTCAGGGGTGGAGATGAAGCTTTCTTT. It yields the protein CASSPSVRGGDEAFF.

This clone was seen a handful of times. V usage is TRBV5-1 and J usage is TRBJ1-2; TRBD1 agrees at 9 bases. Trimming at V came to 4 bases and at J to 8 bases, leaving 9 bases not matched to a gene. The V gene's germline CDR1 is SGHRS and CDR2 YFSETQ. The CDR3 has 14 amino acids. CDR3 sequence: CASSRDRDREGYTF. The CDR3 DNA is TGCGCCAGCAGCCGAGACCGGGACAGGGAGGGCTACACCTTC.

V usage is TRBV12-3 or TRBV12-4 and J usage is TRBJ1-2; D gene unclear. This CDR3 has 13 residues. The V end lost 5 bases, the J end lost 2 bases, and 9 bases lay between the germline ends. CDR3 in amino acids: CASSPTENYGYTF. CDR3 DNA sequence: TGTGCCAGCAGTCCAACAGAAAACTATGGCTACACCTTC.

The chain carries TRBV19 and TRBJ2-3, with TRBD2 identical over 9 bases. Per the germline V gene, CDR1 is LNHDA and CDR2 is SQIVND (reference sequence). Losses at the gene ends were 4 bases for V and 5 bases for J; bases not matched to a gene: 13. The CDR3 is made up of 17 amino acids. DNA of the CDR3: TGTGCCAGTAGTAATGGGGGCGGGAGGGCGATTGGAGATACGCAGTATTTT. Its protein is CASSNGGGRAIGDTQYF. The full variable domain, in which reference TRBV19 and TRBJ2-3 provide the parts outside the CDR3, is DGGITQSPKYLFRKEGQNVTLSCEQNLNHDAMYWYRQDPGQGLRLIYYSQIVNDFQKGDIAEGYSVSREKKESFPLTVTSAQKNPTAFYLCASSNGGGRAIGDTQYFGPGTRLTVL.

The chain combines TRBV5-1 with TRBJ1-4; 7 nucleotides align to TRBD1. In germline, CDR1 is SGHRS, CDR2 YFSETQ. V was clipped by 5 bases and J by 3 bases; unmatched bases: 4. The CDR3 has 14 residues. CDR3 protein: CASSRDSANEKLFF. Here the CDR3 DNA reads TGCGCCAGCAGTCGGGACAGCGCTAATGAAAAACTGTTTTTT. Complete variable domain (other parts from reference TRBV5-1 and TRBJ1-4): KAGVTQTPRYLIKTRGQQVTLSCSPISGHRSVSWYQQTPGQGLQFLFEYFSETQRNKGNFPGRFSGRQFSNSRSEMNVSTLELGDSALYLCASSRDSANEKLFFGSGTQLSVL.

The chain uses TRBV7-8 and TRBJ2-1, with TRBD2 matching 7 bases. The CDR3 covers 13 residues. V shed 4 bases, J shed 9 bases, and the junction held 6 bases outside the gene matches. The germline V gene has CDR1 SGHVS and CDR2 FQNEAQ. The CDR3 nucleotides are TGTGCCAGCAGCTCCGGGGAGGGAACTGAGCAGTTCTTC. Its protein product is CASSSGEGTEQFF.

The genes are TRBV11-2 and TRBJ2-7, with 7 bases aligning to TRBD2. The CDR3 is made up of 16 amino acids. Per the germline V gene, CDR1 is SGHAT and CDR2 is FQNNGV. With V trimmed by 5 bases and J by 2 bases, 12 bases remained unmatched. The CDR3 region has the DNA TGTGCCAGCAGCCTGATATCCGGGACTACCCCCTACGAGCAGTACTTC. This codes for CASSLISGTTPYEQYF. The full variable domain, rest sourced from reference TRBV11-2 and TRBJ2-7, is EAGVAQSPRYKIIEKRQSVAFWCNPISGHATLYWYQQILGQGPKLLIQFQNNGVVDDSQLPKDRFSAERLKGVDSTLKIQPAKLEDSAVYLCASSLISGTTPYEQYFGPGTRLTVT.

The chain uses TRBV6-6 and TRBJ2-1; 9 bases map to TRBD2. The CDR3 sequence is 15 residues long. Germline loops: CDR1 MNHNY, CDR2 SVGAGI (reference sequence). V lost 5 bases, J lost 4 bases, and 6 bases stayed unmatched. CDR3 protein: CASSAGGGGYNEQFF. The DNA of the CDR3 is TGTGCCAGCAGTGCGGGAGGGGGGGGATACAATGAGCAGTTCTTC.

V and J are TRBV7-9 and TRBJ2-7, with D tentatively TRBD2 (5 bases). The CDR3 contains 15 residues. CDR1 is SEHNR and CDR2 is FQNEAQ in the germline V gene (reference sequence). V lost 5 bases and J lost 4, with 18 bases in between. In nucleotides, the CDR3 is TGTGCCAGCAGCCCGGTCGAGACGGGGAATTACGAGCAGTACTTC. This sequence encodes CASSPVETGNYEQYF. Filled out from reference TRBV7-9 and TRBJ2-7, the complete variable domain reads DTGVSQNPRHKITKRGQNVTFRCDPISEHNRLYWYRQTLGQGPEFLTYFQNEAQLEKSRLLSDRFSAERPKGSFSTLEIQRTEQGDSAMYLCASSPVETGNYEQYFGPGTRLTVT.

The chain uses TRBV14 and TRBJ2-1; 8 bases are a match to TRBD2. The trim removed 0 bases at V and 15 bases at J, leaving 7 bases unmatched. The CDR3 covers 13 residues. CDR1 and CDR2 from the germline V gene are SGHDN and FVKESK. The CDR3 is CASSQDLSGSWFF. DNA for the CDR3: TGTGCCAGCAGCCAAGATTTAAGCGGGAGTTGGTTCTTC.

V usage is TRBV5-6 and J usage is TRBJ2-3, with D unresolved. Germline CDR1 and CDR2: SGHDT and YYEEEE. The CDR3 length is 15 residues. The V and J ends lost 1 base and 0 bases respectively, with 9 bases between them. The CDR3 sequence: CASSLPFTSTDTQYF. CDR3 nucleotides: TGTGCCAGCAGCTTGCCATTTACTAGCACAGATACGCAGTATTTT.

V is TRBV9 and J is TRBJ2-3, with 8 bases lining up with TRBD2. The CDR3 spans 17 residues. Trimming removed 0 bases from V and 2 bases from J; junction bases left unmatched: 8. Germline CDR1 and CDR2: SGDLS and YYNGEE. This chain's CDR3 is CASSVVASGQYTDTQYF. The CDR3 DNA reads as TGTGCCAGCAGCGTAGTGGCTAGCGGGCAATACACAGATACGCAGTATTTT.